Below, 27 T cell receptor beta chains from the same sample are listed, as sequenced in a study of cytomegalovirus exposure and HLA in healthy donors. Primers for the PCR totalled 60 Vbeta and 13 Jbeta. Only in-frame clones appear in the TCRdb table, and some are missing; sequencing was by immunoSEQ multiplex PCR. The sample consists of some 150,000 clones, about 85% of them appearing once. Source material: PBMCs. The receptors come from a human donor in good health.

V usage is TRBV4-3 and J usage is TRBJ2-4; 11 nucleotides match TRBD2. Germline CDR1 is LGHNA and CDR2 is YSLEER. The CDR3 consists of 18 residues. V was pared by 0 bases and J by 1 base, with 5 bases of the junction left unmatched. The CDR3 nucleotides read TGCGCCAGCAGCCAAGATAGCGGGAGGGCCTGGGCCAAAAACATTCAGTACTTC. As protein: CASSQDSGRAWAKNIQYF.

This clone was observed a handful of times. This chain links TRBV11-2 with TRBJ1-4, with TRBD1 as a possible D gene (5 bases). V shed 3 bases and J shed 0 bases, with 11 bases lying between them. Germline loops: CDR1 SGHAT, CDR2 FQNNGV. The CDR3 consists of 16 residues. The CDR3 reads CASSLAGKTTNEKLFF. CDR3 bases: TGTGCCAGCAGCTTGGCAGGGAAGACAACTAATGAAAAACTGTTTTTT.

The chain recombines TRBV5-1 with TRBJ2-1, with 10 bases lining up with TRBD1. The CDR3 contains 14 residues. V shed 0 bases and J 8 bases; nucleotides not matched to a gene: 2. Germline CDR1 reads SGHRS; CDR2 reads YFSETQ. The DNA for the CDR3 is TGCGCCAGCAGCTTGGGACAGGGGGCATATGAGCAGTTCTTC. It codes for CASSLGQGAYEQFF.

The chain links TRBV4-2 to TRBJ1-5, with D unresolved. Germline CDR1 reads LGHNA; CDR2 reads YNFKEQ. The V end lost 5 bases, the J end lost 6 bases, and 20 bases lay between the germline ends. This CDR3 region has 16 residues. The chain's CDR3 is CASSYMNGGDSQPQHF. DNA for the CDR3: TGTGCCAGCAGCTATATGAACGGCGGAGATAGTCAGCCCCAGCATTTT.

The sample holds one count of this clone. The chain joins TRBV7-2 to TRBJ2-1, with 13 bases identical to TRBD2. Germline V gene data show CDR1 as SGHTA and CDR2 as FQGNSA. V was pared by 5 bases and J by 9 bases, with 7 bases of the junction left unmatched. The CDR3 has 15 residues. The CDR3 DNA reads as TGTGCCAGCAGCGGACGGACTAGCGGGAGCAGTGAGCAGTTCTTC. Its translation is CASSGRTSGSSEQFF.

The sample holds a few counts of this clone. V usage is TRBV25-1 and J usage is TRBJ1-3; no firm D call. This CDR3 has 15 residues. Trimming stripped 5 bases from V and 4 bases from J, with 15 bases between. Looked up from germline, CDR1 is MGHDK and CDR2 is SYGVNS. CDR3 residues: CASSQIKTGGNTIYF. DNA of the CDR3: TGTGCCAGCAGTCAAATCAAAACCGGGGGAAACACCATATATTTT.

The count of this clone is one. V usage is TRBV19 and J usage is TRBJ1-1; no definite D call. Germline V gives CDR1 LNHDA, CDR2 SQIVND (reference sequence). Trimming took 4 bases from V and 1 from J, leaving 7 bases between them. The CDR3 has 13 residues. CDR3 sequence reads: CASSTQTNTEAFF. The CDR3 bases are TGTGCCAGTAGTACACAGACGAACACTGAAGCTTTCTTT.

The genes are TRBV29-1 and TRBJ2-1; D gene unclear. The V gene's germline CDR1 is SQVTM and CDR2 ANQGSEA. The V end lost 1 base, the J end lost 9 bases, and 10 bases lay between the germline ends. The CDR3 sequence is 12 residues long. CDR3 in amino acids: CSVEGLSGEQFF. The CDR3 DNA reads TGCAGCGTTGAAGGTCTTTCGGGTGAGCAGTTCTTC.

The V call is TRBV7-6, the J call TRBJ2-2, with TRBD1 matching over 10 bases. The germline V gene encodes CDR1 SGHVS and CDR2 FNYEAQ. The CDR3 has 16 residues. The junction had 11 bases not matched to a gene; V was cut back by 3 bases and J by 10 bases. In DNA, the CDR3 is TGTGCCAGCAGCTTCCCTGGGACAGGGGTTCTTGAGGAGCTGTTTTTT. This gives the protein CASSFPGTGVLEELFF.

In this sample, this clone turned up a few times. The CDR3 is CATSTPGTGGITGNTIYF. CDR3 DNA sequence: TGTGCCACCAGCACCCCTGGGACAGGGGGGATTACTGGAAACACCATATATTTT. This chain uses TRBV15 with TRBJ1-3; 11 bases match TRBD1. The CDR3 consists of 18 residues. V gave up 4 bases and J gave up 2 bases; unmatched junction bases: 10. Per germline, CDR1 LNHNV and CDR2 YYDKDF (reference sequence).

This clone is a singleton in its sample. This chain connects TRBV10-1 to TRBJ2-7, with 9 nucleotides matching TRBD2. Germline V gene data show CDR1 as WNHNN and CDR2 as SYGVQD (reference sequence). J was trimmed by 0 bases and V by 4 bases; bases with no gene match: 7. This CDR3 has 16 residues. CDR3 region: CASSGQAGGSSYEQYF. The CDR3 nucleotides read TGCGCCAGCAGTGGTCAGGCGGGAGGGTCCTCCTACGAGCAGTACTTC.

V and J are TRBV13 and TRBJ1-1; 7 bases agree with TRBD1. J gave up 8 bases and V 1 base, and 13 bases lay outside the gene matches. The CDR3 totals 16 residues. Germline V gives CDR1 PRHDT, CDR2 FYEKMQ (reference sequence). The CDR3 region has the DNA TGTGCCAGCAGCTTAGAGGGACAGAAAAACACTGAAGAAGCTTTCTTT. Protein sequence: CASSLEGQKNTEEAFF.

V usage is TRBV4-3 and J usage is TRBJ1-2; D is unresolved. Germline loops: CDR1 LGHNA, CDR2 YSLEER. The length of the CDR3 is 16 residues. Trimming left V 0 bases short and J 4 bases short, with 15 bases between. CDR3 DNA sequence: TGCGCCAGCAGCCAAGATCCGGCTGACACACTCTATGGCTACACCTTC. As protein: CASSQDPADTLYGYTF.

This chain links TRBV27 with TRBJ2-2; no firm D call. This CDR3 comprises 12 residues. Germline-derived CDR1 and CDR2 are MNHEY and SMNVEV (reference sequence). V lost 1 base, J lost 6 bases, and 3 bases lay in between. The CDR3 sequence is CASSLYSGELFF. CDR3 DNA sequence: TGTGCCAGCAGTTTATACTCCGGGGAGCTGTTTTTT.

The V gene is TRBV6-5, the J gene TRBJ1-1; D is uncertain. This CDR3 contains 16 residues. V shed 0 bases and J shed 0 bases, with 11 bases lying between them. Germline CDR1 reads MNHEY; CDR2 reads SVGAGI. In DNA, the CDR3 is TGTGCCAGCAGTTACTCGAGGTTCAAGTTGAACACTGAAGCTTTCTTT. Translated: CASSYSRFKLNTEAFF.

This rearrangement joins TRBV2 to TRBJ2-7; 8 bases line up with TRBD2. The CDR3 is 15 residues long. V shed 4 bases, J shed 4 bases, and the junction held 9 bases outside the gene matches. Germline CDR1 is SNHLY and CDR2 is FYNNEI. The CDR3 loop reads CASSAPRGGRYEQYF. CDR3 in DNA: TGTGCCAGCAGTGCCCCACGGGGGGGCCGATACGAGCAGTACTTC.

V usage is TRBV27 and J usage is TRBJ2-7, with a possible D match to TRBD2 (6 bases). The germline V gene has CDR1 MNHEY and CDR2 SMNVEV (reference sequence). Trimming took 6 bases from V and 2 from J, leaving 14 bases between them. The length of the CDR3 is 14 residues. CDR3 in DNA: TGTGCCAGCAGCCCCAATTGGGGGGCCTACGAGCAGTACTTC. The encoded protein is CASSPNWGAYEQYF.

This clone was observed a handful of times. The chain recombines TRBV6-5 with TRBJ1-5; D might be TRBD1 (5 bases). Germline values: CDR1 MNHEY, CDR2 SVGAGI. This CDR3 spans 13 amino acids. V lost 5 bases, J lost 7 bases, and 12 bases lay in between. For the CDR3, the DNA is TGTGCCAGCAGTGACAGCCTAGAGCAGCCCCAGCATTTT. Translating gives CASSDSLEQPQHF.

The rearrangement uses TRBV5-1 and TRBJ2-3, with 9 bases matching TRBD1. CDR1 and CDR2 from the germline V gene are SGHRS and YFSETQ. This CDR3 has 15 residues. With V trimmed by 7 bases and J by 2 bases, 8 bases remained unmatched. The CDR3, as DNA: TGCGCCAGCGGACTGGGACAGGGAGACACAGATACGCAGTATTTT. Residues: CASGLGQGDTDTQYF.

This clone was seen a single time. The rearrangement joins TRBV19 to TRBJ2-1, with 8 positions matching TRBD1. After removal of 6 bases from V and 8 bases from J, the junction contained 0 bases not matched to a gene. The length of the CDR3 is 11 residues. CDR1 is LNHDA and CDR2 is SQIVND in the germline V gene (reference sequence). Here the CDR3 DNA reads TGTGCCAGTAGGACAGGGGATGAGCAGTTCTTC. Amino acid sequence: CASRTGDEQFF. The whole variable domain, remainder taken from reference TRBV19 and TRBJ2-1, is DGGITQSPKYLFRKEGQNVTLSCEQNLNHDAMYWYRQDPGQGLRLIYYSQIVNDFQKGDIAEGYSVSREKKESFPLTVTSAQKNPTAFYLCASRTGDEQFFGPGTRLTVL.

The chain combines TRBV28 with TRBJ1-1, with 9 nucleotides matching TRBD1. V lost 1 base, J lost 11 bases, and 5 bases stayed unmatched. The CDR3 sequence is 13 residues long. Per germline, CDR1 MDHEN and CDR2 SYDVKM. The CDR3 sequence is CASSLSGTGSAFF. The DNA for the CDR3 is TGTGCCAGCAGTTTATCCGGGACAGGGTCGGCTTTCTTT.

A word on this clone: At the DNA level, this CDR3 is encoded by other sequences in the same sample as well. This chain links TRBV6-5 with TRBJ1-1, with D uncertain. Trimming pared 0 bases from V and 1 base from J, leaving 3 bases between. The germline V gene encodes CDR1 MNHEY and CDR2 SVGAGI. CDR3 length equals 13 residues. CDR3 loop: CASSYSRNTEAFF. CDR3 nucleotide sequence: TGTGCCAGCAGTTACTCCAGGAACACTGAAGCTTTCTTT.

The J gene is TRBJ2-3, the V gene TRBV20-1; the D is unclear. There are 11 residues in the CDR3. Germline-derived CDR1 and CDR2 are DFQATT and SNEGSKA (reference sequence). Trimming shortened V by 6 bases and J by 2 bases, and 6 bases separated the two germline ends. The CDR3 coding sequence is TGCAGTGCCACACACACAGATACGCAGTATTTT. It yields the protein CSATHTDTQYF.

The rearrangement uses TRBV5-1 and TRBJ1-1; TRBD1 agrees at 9 bases. Germline CDR1 reads SGHRS; CDR2 reads YFSETQ. J was trimmed by 4 bases and V by 7 bases; bases with no gene match: 2. The CDR3 is 12 amino acids. The CDR3 nucleotides are TGCGCCAGCCGGGACAGGGCCACTGAAGCTTTCTTT. Its translation: CASRDRATEAFF.

The rearrangement joins TRBV18 to TRBJ2-3; D is undetermined. The CDR3 spans 11 residues. Germline V gene sequence: CDR1 KGHSH, CDR2 LQKENI. The V end lost 3 bases, the J end lost 5 bases, and 3 bases lay between the germline ends. In DNA, the CDR3 is TGTGCCAGCTCACCCCAAGATACGCAGTATTTT. Residues: CASSPQDTQYF.

V is TRBV7-9 and J is TRBJ1-2; D is ambiguous. Looked up from germline, CDR1 is SEHNR and CDR2 is FQNEAQ (reference sequence). The germline V and J ends were trimmed by 2 bases and 5 bases, with 15 bases remaining between them. This CDR3 is 15 amino acids long. This CDR3 reads CASSLFSPPRYGYTF. As DNA, the CDR3 is TGTGCCAGCAGCTTATTTTCCCCCCCGAGGTATGGCTACACCTTC. Drawing the rest from reference TRBV7-9 and TRBJ1-2, the complete variable domain is DTGVSQNPRHKITKRGQNVTFRCDPISEHNRLYWYRQTLGQGPEFLTYFQNEAQLEKSRLLSDRFSAERPKGSFSTLEIQRTEQGDSAMYLCASSLFSPPRYGYTFGSGTRLTVV.

J is TRBJ2-7 and V is TRBV5-1; 13 positions match TRBD2. The CDR3 has 15 amino acids. CDR1 is SGHRS and CDR2 is YFSETQ in the germline V gene. V dropped 3 bases and J dropped 3; count of bases not matched to a gene: 3. The CDR3 loop reads CASSSGLAGHYEQYF. Here the CDR3 DNA reads TGCGCCAGCAGCTCGGGACTAGCGGGGCACTACGAGCAGTACTTC.